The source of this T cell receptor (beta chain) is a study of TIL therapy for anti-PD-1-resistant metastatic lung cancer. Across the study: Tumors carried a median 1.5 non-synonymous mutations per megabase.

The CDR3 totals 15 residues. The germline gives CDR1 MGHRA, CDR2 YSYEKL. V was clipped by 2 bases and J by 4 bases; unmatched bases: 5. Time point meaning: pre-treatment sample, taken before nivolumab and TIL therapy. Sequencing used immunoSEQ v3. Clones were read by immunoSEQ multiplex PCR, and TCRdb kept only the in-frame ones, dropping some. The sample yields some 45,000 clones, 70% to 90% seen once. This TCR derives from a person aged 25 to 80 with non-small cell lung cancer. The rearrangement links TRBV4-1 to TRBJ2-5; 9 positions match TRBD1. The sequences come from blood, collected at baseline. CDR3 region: CASSQHGTGIETQYF. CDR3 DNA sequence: TGCGCCAGCAGCCAACACGGGACAGGGATAGAGACCCAGTACTTC.